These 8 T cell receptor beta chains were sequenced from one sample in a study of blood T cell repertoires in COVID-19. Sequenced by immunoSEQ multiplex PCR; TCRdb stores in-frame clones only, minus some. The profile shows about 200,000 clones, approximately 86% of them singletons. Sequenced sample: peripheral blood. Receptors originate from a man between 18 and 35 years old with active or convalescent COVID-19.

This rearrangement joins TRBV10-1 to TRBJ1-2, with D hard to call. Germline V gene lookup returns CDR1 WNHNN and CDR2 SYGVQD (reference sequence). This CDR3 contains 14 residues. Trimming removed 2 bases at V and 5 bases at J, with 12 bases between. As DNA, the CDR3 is TGCGCCAGCAGTGAGGGAGGAACCGGGTATGGCTACACCTTC. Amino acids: CASSEGGTGYGYTF.

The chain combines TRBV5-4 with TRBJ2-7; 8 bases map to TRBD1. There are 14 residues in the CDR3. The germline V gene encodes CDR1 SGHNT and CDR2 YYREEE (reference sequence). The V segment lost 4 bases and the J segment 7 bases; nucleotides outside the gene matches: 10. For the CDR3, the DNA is TGTGCCAGCAGCGCCCGGGACAGGCCGCTAGAGCAGTACTTC. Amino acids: CASSARDRPLEQYF.

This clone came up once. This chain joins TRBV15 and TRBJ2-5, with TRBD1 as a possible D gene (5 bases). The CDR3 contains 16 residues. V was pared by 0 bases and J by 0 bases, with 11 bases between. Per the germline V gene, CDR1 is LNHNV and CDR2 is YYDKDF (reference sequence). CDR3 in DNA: TGTGCCACCAGCAGAGATAGGGCCAGGGACCAAGAGACCCAGTACTTC. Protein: CATSRDRARDQETQYF.

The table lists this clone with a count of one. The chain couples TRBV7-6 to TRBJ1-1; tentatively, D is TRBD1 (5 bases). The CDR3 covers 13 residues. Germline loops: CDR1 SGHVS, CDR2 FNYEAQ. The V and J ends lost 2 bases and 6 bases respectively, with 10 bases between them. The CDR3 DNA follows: TGTGCCAGCAGCTTACCTGGGGCTCCTGAAGCTTTCTTT. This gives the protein CASSLPGAPEAFF.

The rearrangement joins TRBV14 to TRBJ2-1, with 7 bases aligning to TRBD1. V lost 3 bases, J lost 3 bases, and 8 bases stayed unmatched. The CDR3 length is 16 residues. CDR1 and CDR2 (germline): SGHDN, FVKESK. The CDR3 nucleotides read TGTGCCAGCAGCCAGTTTAGGAACAGGGGCTACAATGAGCAGTTCTTC. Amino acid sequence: CASSQFRNRGYNEQFF.

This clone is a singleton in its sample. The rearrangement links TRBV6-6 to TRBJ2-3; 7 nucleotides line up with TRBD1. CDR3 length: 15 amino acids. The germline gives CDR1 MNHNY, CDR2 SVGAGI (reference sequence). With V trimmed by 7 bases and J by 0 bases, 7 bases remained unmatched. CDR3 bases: TGTGCCAGCAAAGGGACAGCCGTAAGCACAGATACGCAGTATTTT. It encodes CASKGTAVSTDTQYF.

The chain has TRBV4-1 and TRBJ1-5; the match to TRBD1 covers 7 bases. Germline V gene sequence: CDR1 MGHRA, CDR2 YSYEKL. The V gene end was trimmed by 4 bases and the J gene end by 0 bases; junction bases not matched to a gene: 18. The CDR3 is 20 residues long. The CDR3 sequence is CASSPQYSPGQTYSNQPQHF. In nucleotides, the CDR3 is TGCGCCAGCAGCCCGCAATATAGTCCGGGACAGACCTATAGCAATCAGCCCCAGCATTTT.

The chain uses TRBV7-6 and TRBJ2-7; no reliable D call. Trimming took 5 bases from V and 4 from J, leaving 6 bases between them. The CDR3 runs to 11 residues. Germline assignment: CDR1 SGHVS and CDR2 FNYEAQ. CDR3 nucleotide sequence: TGTGCCAGCAGCCCTCAGTACGAGCAGTACTTC. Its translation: CASSPQYEQYF.